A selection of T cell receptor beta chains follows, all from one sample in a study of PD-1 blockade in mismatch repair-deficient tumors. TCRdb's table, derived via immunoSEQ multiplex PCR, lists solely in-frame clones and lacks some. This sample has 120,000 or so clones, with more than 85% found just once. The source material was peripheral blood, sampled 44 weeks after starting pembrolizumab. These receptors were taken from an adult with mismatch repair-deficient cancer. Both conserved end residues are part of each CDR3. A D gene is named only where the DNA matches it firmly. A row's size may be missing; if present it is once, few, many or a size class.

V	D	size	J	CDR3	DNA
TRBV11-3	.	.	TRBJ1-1	CASSLDLDSHTEAFF	TGTGCCAGCAGCTTAGATCTCGACAGCCACACTGAAGCTTTCTTT
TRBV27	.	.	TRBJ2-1	CASSLGGAYNEQFF	TGTGCCAGCAGTTTAGGTGGGGCCTACAATGAGCAGTTCTTC
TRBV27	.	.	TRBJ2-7	CASSSPGQSSYEQYF	TGTGCCAGCAGTTCACCCGGGCAGAGCTCCTACGAGCAGTACTTC
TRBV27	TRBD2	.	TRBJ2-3	CASRGGTSGSTDTQYF	TGTGCCAGCAGGGGAGGGACTAGCGGTAGCACAGATACGCAGTATTTT
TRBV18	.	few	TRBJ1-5	CASSPGAGDNQPQHF	TGTGCCAGCTCACCAGGGGCAGGGGACAATCAGCCCCAGCATTTT
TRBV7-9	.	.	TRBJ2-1	CASRGYSYNEQFF	TGTGCCAGCCGGGGCTACTCCTACAATGAGCAGTTCTTC
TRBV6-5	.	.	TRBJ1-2	CASSEIGYTF	TGTGCCAGCAGTGAAATAGGCTACACCTTC
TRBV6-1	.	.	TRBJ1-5	CASTPSLPEHQPQHF	TGTGCCAGCACCCCGAGCCTCCCGGAGCATCAGCCCCAGCATTTT
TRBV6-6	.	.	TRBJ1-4	CAGRTSDEKLFF	TGTGCCGGACGGACGTCGGATGAAAAACTGTTTTTT
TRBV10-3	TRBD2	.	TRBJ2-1	CAISEGTINEQFF	TGTGCCATCAGTGAAGGGACTATTAATGAGCAGTTCTTC
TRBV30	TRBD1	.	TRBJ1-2	CAWRQGANYGYTF	TGTGCCTGGAGACAGGGGGCGAACTATGGCTACACCTTC
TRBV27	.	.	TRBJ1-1	CASSFQVGNTEAFF	TGTGCCAGCAGTTTTCAGGTAGGGAACACTGAAGCTTTCTTT
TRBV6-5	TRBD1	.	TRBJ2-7	CASGDRGDEQYF	TGTGCCAGCGGGGACAGGGGGGACGAGCAGTACTTC
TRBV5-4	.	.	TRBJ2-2	CASSHPRGPGELFF	TGTGCCAGCAGCCACCCCAGGGGACCCGGGGAGCTGTTTTTT
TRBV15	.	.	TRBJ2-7	CATSMDVTDTYEQYF	TGTGCCACCAGTATGGACGTAACGGATACTTACGAGCAGTACTTC
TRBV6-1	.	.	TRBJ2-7	CASSEADGSYEQYF	TGTGCCAGCAGTGAAGCGGACGGATCCTACGAGCAGTACTTC
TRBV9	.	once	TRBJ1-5	CASSVEGRSNQPQHF	TGTGCCAGCAGCGTAGAGGGACGGAGCAATCAGCCCCAGCATTTT
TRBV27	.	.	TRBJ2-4	CASSLIPVGKNIQYF	TGTGCCAGCAGTTTAATCCCGGTAGGCAAAAACATTCAGTACTTC
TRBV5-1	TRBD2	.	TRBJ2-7	CASGLTSGTTYEQYF	TGCGCCAGCGGACTAACTAGCGGGACTACCTACGAGCAGTACTTC
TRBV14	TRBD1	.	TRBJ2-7	CASSPRLQGNSYEQYF	TGTGCCAGCAGCCCCAGGCTACAGGGGAATTCCTACGAGCAGTACTTC
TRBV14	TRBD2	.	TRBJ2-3	CASSQDPSGRDTQYF	TGTGCCAGCAGCCAAGATCCCAGCGGGAGAGATACGCAGTATTTT
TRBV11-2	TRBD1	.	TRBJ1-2	CASRSDRDYGYTF	TGTGCCAGCAGGAGCGACAGGGACTATGGCTACACCTTC
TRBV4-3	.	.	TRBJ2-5	CASSQDPVGGETQYF	TGCGCCAGCAGCCAAGATCCAGTTGGGGGAGAGACCCAGTACTTC
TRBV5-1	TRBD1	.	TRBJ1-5	CASSLGQGAEQPQHF	TGCGCCAGCAGCTTGGGACAGGGGGCAGAACAGCCCCAGCATTTT
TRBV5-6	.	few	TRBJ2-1	CASSLIYEQFF	TGTGCCAGCAGCTTGATCTATGAGCAGTTCTTC
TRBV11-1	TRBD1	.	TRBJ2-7	CASSLSPVWDRGPYEQYF	TGTGCCAGCAGCCTTAGCCCGGTTTGGGACAGGGGTCCCTACGAGCAGTACTTC
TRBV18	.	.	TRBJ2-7	CASSPGVGSYEQYF	TGTGCCAGCTCACCGGGAGTAGGGTCCTACGAGCAGTACTTC
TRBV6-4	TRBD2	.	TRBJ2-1	CASSVETSGSNEQFF	TGTGCCAGCAGTGTCGAGACTAGCGGGAGTAATGAGCAGTTCTTC
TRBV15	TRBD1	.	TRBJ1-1	CATSRGTGNTEAFF	TGTGCCACCAGCAGAGGGACAGGGAACACTGAAGCTTTCTTT